What follows are 20 T cell receptor beta chains derived from one specimen sequenced in a study of blood T cells in healthy people across ages. With a J-beta primer mix and a sample-barcoded 5' primer, a second PCR ran roughly 6 to 12 cycles. TCRdb re-called the 5' RACE reads through MiXCR, storing one row per CDR3 protein. The data show about 930,000 distinct CDR3 sequences, about 28% seen once. These records were also assigned to another study, of T cells of mothers and their children.

The specimen was blood. These receptors were taken from a woman in her thirties or forties in good health.

At least ten counts were recorded for this clonotype. The chain is built from TRBV2 and TRBJ1-1; D gene uncertain. Between the trimmed V and J ends, which lost 6 bases and 5 bases, there was a span of 4 bases. This CDR3 is 10 amino acids long. Germline lookup yields CDR1 SNHLY and CDR2 FYNNEI. The CDR3 DNA reads as TGTGCCAGCAGACAGACTGAAGCTTTCTTT. Residues: CASRQTEAFF.

V gene TRBV20-1 combines with J gene TRBJ1-5, with D possibly being TRBD1 (5 bases). CDR1 is DFQATT, CDR2 SNEGSKA, per germline (reference sequence). Trimming left V 6 bases short and J 3 bases short, with 12 bases between. The CDR3 is made up of 13 amino acids. DNA for the CDR3: TGCAGTGCCCAAATGGGGCCCAATCAGCCCCAGCATTTT. It yields the protein CSAQMGPNQPQHF.

V and J are TRBV4-1 and TRBJ2-1; D possibly uses TRBD1 or TRBD2 (5 bases each). Trimming took off 3 bases at V and 2 bases at J, with 14 bases between the two ends. The CDR3 extends over 16 amino acids. The germline gives CDR1 MGHRA, CDR2 YSYEKL. The CDR3 region is CASSQAGTAPYNEQFF. For the CDR3, the DNA is TGCGCCAGCAGCCAGGCCGGGACGGCCCCCTACAATGAGCAGTTCTTC.

J is TRBJ2-3 and V is TRBV4-3, with 7 positions matching TRBD1. The V gene end was trimmed by 0 bases and the J gene end by 4 bases; junction bases not matched to a gene: 7. This CDR3 has 16 residues. The germline gives CDR1 LGHNA, CDR2 YSLEER. This CDR3 reads CASSQDLARGPDTQYF. Here the CDR3 DNA reads TGCGCCAGCAGCCAAGATCTCGCGAGGGGGCCAGATACGCAGTATTTT.

In this sample, this clonotype turned up many times. The chain recombines TRBV5-1 with TRBJ2-3; unclear D gene. This CDR3 is built from 15 residues. CDR1 is SGHRS and CDR2 is YFSETQ in the germline V gene. V dropped 1 base and J dropped 6 bases, with 15 bases sitting between them. The CDR3 nucleotides are TGCGCCAGCAGCTTGCCGGCAGCAGAATGGGATACGCAGTATTTT. Residues: CASSLPAAEWDTQYF.

The genes are TRBV12-3 or TRBV12-4 and TRBJ2-5; D may match TRBD1 or TRBD2 (5 bases each). The V end was cut by 3 bases, the J end by 2 bases, with 16 bases between. The CDR3 contains 16 residues. This chain's CDR3 is CASSFYPGAPQETQYF. The CDR3 DNA reads as TGTGCCAGCAGTTTTTATCCCGGGGCTCCTCAAGAGACCCAGTACTTC.

Worth noting for this clonotype: The junction differs from germline at one of its ends, possibly a read error. The chain has TRBV7-7 and TRBJ2-1; unclear D gene. Germline V lookup: CDR1 SSHAT, CDR2 FNYEAQ (reference sequence). The CDR3 loop spans 13 amino acids. CDR3 in amino acids: CASSLAPSYEQFF. The CDR3 coding sequence is TGTGCTAGCAGCTTAGCCCCCAGCTATGAGCAGTTCTTC. Looking up the rest from reference TRBV7-7 and TRBJ2-1 gives the full variable domain: GAGVSQSPRYKVTKRGQDVTLRCDPISSHATLYWYQQALGQGPEFLTYFNYEAQPDKSGLPSDRFSAERPEGSISTLTIQRTEQRDSAMYRCASSLAPSYEQFFGPGTRLTVL.

This chain connects TRBV20-1 to TRBJ2-5; no clear D. The last part of the DNA fits TRBJ2-7 better; the J call may be wrong. The CDR3 is made up of 14 amino acids. CDR1 is DFQATT, CDR2 SNEGSKA, per germline (reference sequence). CDR3 region: CSARGGGPGYEQYF. In DNA, the CDR3 is TGCAGTGCTAGAGGGGGTGGTCCCGGGTACGAGCAGTACTTC.

This clonotype appeared many times. This chain connects TRBV7-9 to TRBJ2-7, with D possibly matching TRBD2 (5 bases). The V and J ends lost 3 bases and 2 bases respectively, with 11 bases between them. The V gene's germline CDR1 is SEHNR and CDR2 FQNEAQ (reference sequence). CDR3 length: 14 amino acids. The CDR3 sequence is CASSFGGSTYEQYF. In DNA, the CDR3 is TGTGCCAGCAGCTTTGGCGGGTCGACCTACGAGCAGTACTTC.

This clonotype was observed a handful of times. The rearrangement joins TRBV9 to TRBJ1-3; 11 bases are a match to TRBD1. Trimming removed 3 bases from V and 4 bases from J; junction bases left unmatched: 3. This CDR3 is 15 amino acids long. CDR1 is SGDLS and CDR2 is YYNGEE in the germline V gene. CDR3 amino acids: CASSEDRGLGNTIYF. Written as DNA, the CDR3 is TGTGCCAGCAGCGAGGACAGGGGGCTAGGAAACACCATATATTTT.

The V call is TRBV5-1, the J call TRBJ1-1; D not certain. This CDR3 contains 13 residues. Looked up from germline, CDR1 is SGHRS and CDR2 is YFSETQ. Deletions cut 4 bases from V and 8 bases from J, with 15 bases between. This CDR3 is CASSPHVGREAFF. The CDR3 DNA sequence: TGCGCCAGCAGCCCACATGTGGGCAGGGAAGCTTTCTTT.

This clonotype was counted a few times. The V gene is TRBV29-1, the J gene TRBJ1-4, with D hard to call. The germline CDR1 and CDR2 sequences are SQVTM and ANQGSEA. The CDR3 length is 14 residues. Trimming took off 7 bases at V and 5 bases at J, with 17 bases between the two ends. As DNA, the CDR3 is TGCAGCGCTGGGGATGCGCTCCTCAATGAAAAACTGTTTTTT. Its protein product is CSAGDALLNEKLFF. The full variable domain, its missing parts supplied by reference TRBV29-1 and TRBJ1-4, is SAVISQKPSRDICQRGTSLTIQCQVDSQVTMMFWYRQQPGQSLTLIATANQGSEATYESGFVIDKFPISRPNLTFSTLTVSNMSPEDSSIYLCSAGDALLNEKLFFGSGTQLSVL.

The rearrangement links TRBV28 to TRBJ2-3; D unresolved. From germline, CDR1 is MDHEN and CDR2 SYDVKM. The length of the CDR3 is 15 residues. V lost 5 bases and J 2 bases, leaving 14 bases between the germline ends. CDR3 protein: CASSPPPKTTDTQYF. The CDR3 region has the DNA TGTGCCAGCAGTCCCCCCCCGAAGACCACAGATACGCAGTATTTT.

Concerning this clonotype itself: Being one base from a much bigger clone, this may be a read error. Here the CDR3 reads CASSARGSGTDTQYF. In DNA form, the CDR3 reads TGTGCCAGCAGCGCAAGGGGAAGTGGCACAGATACGCAGTATTTT. The V call is TRBV7-6, the J call TRBJ2-3; the D gene is possibly TRBD1 (5 bases). The V gene's germline CDR1 is SGHVS and CDR2 FNYEAQ. Trimming cost V 5 bases and J 1 base, with 13 bases left between them. The CDR3 is 15 residues long.

This clonotype was seen only a few times. The rearrangement uses TRBV4-3 and TRBJ1-2; tentatively, D is TRBD1 (6 bases). The CDR3 extends over 15 amino acids. V was cut by 4 bases and J by 2 bases, with 14 bases left in between. Germline loops: CDR1 LGHNA, CDR2 YSLEER. In DNA, the CDR3 is TGCGCCAGCAGCCCCGGGACATCGAGCAACTATGGCTACACCTTC. It yields the protein CASSPGTSSNYGYTF.

This clonotype was recorded at least ten times. CDR3 DNA: TGCAGTGCTACCGGGACAGGGTCCTACGAGCAGTACTTC. The encoded protein is CSATGTGSYEQYF. The chain links TRBV20-1 to TRBJ2-7, with 9 bases identical to TRBD1. There are 13 residues in the CDR3. The V gene end was trimmed by 4 bases and the J gene end by 1 base; junction bases not matched to a gene: 2. Germline V lookup: CDR1 DFQATT, CDR2 SNEGSKA (reference sequence).

This clonotype was picked up a small number of times. This chain joins TRBV29-1 and TRBJ1-1; perhaps TRBD1 as D (5 bases). Trimming stripped 4 bases from V and 1 base from J, with 13 bases between. Germline CDR1 SQVTM, CDR2 ANQGSEA. This CDR3 spans 14 amino acids. The CDR3 sequence: CSVVNQGRNTEAFF. Written as DNA, the CDR3 is TGCAGCGTTGTGAATCAGGGACGGAACACTGAAGCTTTCTTT.

This clonotype was detected many times. The gene calls are TRBV7-2 and TRBJ2-1; either TRBD1 or TRBD2 may supply D (6 bases each). V lost 1 base and J lost 9, with 13 bases in between. Germline V gives CDR1 SGHTA, CDR2 FQGNSA. The CDR3 is 14 amino acids. CDR3 DNA: TGTGCCAGCAGCTTAGATTCGGGGGCTCGTGAGCAGTTCTTC. This gives the protein CASSLDSGAREQFF.

In its sample, this clonotype was seen many times. The genes are TRBV28 and TRBJ2-7, with TRBD2 as a possible D gene (6 bases). CDR3 length: 15 residues. Germline CDR1 MDHEN, CDR2 SYDVKM. V gave up 4 bases and J gave up 2 bases, with 15 bases separating them. As DNA, the CDR3 is TGTGCCAGCAGTTCGCCCGGGACTGCCCCCTACGAGCAGTACTTC. Translating it yields CASSSPGTAPYEQYF.

This clonotype has just a few counts. The chain couples TRBV29-1 to TRBJ2-2, with D possibly being TRBD2 (6 bases). The CDR3 spans 14 residues. Germline loops: CDR1 SQVTM, CDR2 ANQGSEA. Trimming took 3 bases from V and 3 from J, leaving 11 bases between them. The CDR3 nucleotides are TGCAGCGTTGAGGGCAGGGAGGACACCGGGGAGCTGTTTTTT. It is translated as CSVEGREDTGELFF.